The 27 T cell receptor beta chains listed next were all sequenced from one sample in a study of cytomegalovirus exposure and HLA in healthy donors. The PCR was carried out with 60 Vbeta primers and 13 Jbeta primers. The protocol was immunoSEQ multiplex PCR, while the TCRdb copy is restricted to in-frame clones and leaves out a portion. The repertoire has about 130,000 clones, 75% to 85% of them found once; the top ten carry 2% to 3%. Sequencing was carried out using PBMCs. These receptor sequences come from a man between 50 and 59 years old in good health and CMV-seronegative.

This chain's CDR3 is CASSYTGANTDTQYF. In DNA, the CDR3 is TGTGCCAGCAGTTACACAGGGGCGAACACAGATACGCAGTATTTT. The chain employs TRBV6-6 and TRBJ2-3; 7 nucleotides agree with TRBD1. Germline lookup yields CDR1 MNHNY and CDR2 SVGAGI (reference sequence). After removal of 2 bases from V and 2 bases from J, the junction contained 4 bases not matched to a gene. The CDR3 extends over 15 amino acids.

CDR3 residues: CSVGTGFNQPQHF. For the CDR3, the DNA is TGCAGCGTTGGGACAGGTTTCAATCAGCCCCAGCATTTT. The chain recombines TRBV29-1 with TRBJ1-5; 7 bases line up with TRBD1. From germline, CDR1 is SQVTM and CDR2 ANQGSEA. The CDR3 has 13 residues. V trimming: 4 bases; J trimming: 3 bases; junction bases outside the gene matches: 3.

V is TRBV30 and J is TRBJ1-1, with unresolved D. Germline lookup yields CDR1 GTSNPN and CDR2 SVGIG (reference sequence). V shed 5 bases and J shed 4 bases, with 14 bases lying between them. This CDR3 has 13 residues. CDR3 residues: CAWGESEATEAFF. The CDR3 bases are TGTGCCTGGGGTGAGTCCGAGGCCACTGAAGCTTTCTTT.

The V gene is TRBV9, the J gene TRBJ2-1, with TRBD2 identical over 8 bases. Germline CDR1 and CDR2: SGDLS and YYNGEE. There are 15 residues in the CDR3. The junction had 6 bases not matched to a gene; V was cut back by 0 bases and J by 7 bases. CDR3 sequence reads: CASSVAAGGLNEQFF. The CDR3 DNA reads as TGTGCCAGCAGCGTAGCGGCGGGGGGTCTGAATGAGCAGTTCTTC.

The rearrangement joins TRBV2 to TRBJ2-7, with D perhaps matching TRBD1 (5 bases). CDR1 is SNHLY and CDR2 is FYNNEI in the germline V gene. The ends were cut back, 4 bases at V and 11 bases at J, with 24 bases in the middle. CDR3 size: 15 residues. Written as DNA, the CDR3 is TGTGCCAGCAGTGCGACAGTGGGGCGTCCTACGTTGGAGTACTTC. Translating gives CASSATVGRPTLEYF.

The J gene is TRBJ2-1, the V gene TRBV7-9; D not resolved. Trimming pared 3 bases from V and 7 bases from J, leaving 16 bases between. The germline gives CDR1 SEHNR, CDR2 FQNEAQ (reference sequence). The CDR3 is made up of 15 amino acids. The CDR3 DNA reads TGTGCCAGCAGCTTCGGTCAGGTTGGTCGGAATGAGCAGTTCTTC. Its translation is CASSFGQVGRNEQFF.

This chain connects TRBV7-3 to TRBJ2-2; D remains ambiguous. Germline CDR1 and CDR2: SGHTA and FQGTGA. The CDR3 loop spans 15 amino acids. Trimming removed 0 bases at V and 2 bases at J, with 7 bases between. Here the CDR3 DNA reads TGTGCCAGCAGCTTAACCGCGGATAACACCGGGGAGCTGTTTTTT. This gives the protein CASSLTADNTGELFF.

The V and J genes are TRBV27 and TRBJ2-5; D not certain. V was cut by 5 bases and J by 7 bases, with 17 bases left in between. The germline V gene encodes CDR1 MNHEY and CDR2 SMNVEV (reference sequence). The CDR3 has 14 amino acids. CDR3 in DNA: TGTGCCAGCAGTCCCCGCAGTTCTCAGGCGACCCAGTACTTC. Protein: CASSPRSSQATQYF.

V usage is TRBV5-8 and J usage is TRBJ2-5; 10 bases agree with TRBD2. CDR1 and CDR2 from the germline V gene are SGHTS and YDEGEE. The CDR3 covers 15 residues. Trimming took 5 bases from V and 2 from J; bases not matched to a gene: 6. CDR3 in amino acids: CASSQGLATQETQYF. DNA for the CDR3: TGTGCCAGCAGTCAGGGACTAGCGACACAAGAGACCCAGTACTTC.

The chain carries TRBV6-6 and TRBJ1-1; 7 nucleotides line up with TRBD1. Per germline, CDR1 MNHNY and CDR2 SVGAGI (reference sequence). V gave up 5 bases and J gave up 0 bases; unmatched junction bases: 9. The CDR3 is made up of 16 amino acids. This chain's CDR3 is CASSRGTAIMNTEAFF. Here the CDR3 DNA reads TGTGCCAGCAGTCGAGGGACAGCGATCATGAACACTGAAGCTTTCTTT.

V gene TRBV29-1 combines with J gene TRBJ2-3; 15 nucleotides agree with TRBD2. The germline V gene encodes CDR1 SQVTM and CDR2 ANQGSEA. After removal of 7 bases from V and 2 bases from J, the junction contained 4 bases not matched to a gene. The CDR3 is 15 amino acids. The CDR3 loop reads CSAGTSGGLTDTQYF. The CDR3, as DNA: TGCAGCGCCGGGACTAGCGGGGGGCTCACAGATACGCAGTATTTT.

This rearrangement joins TRBV5-5 to TRBJ2-7; D possibly corresponds to TRBD2 (5 bases). Trimming took 0 bases from V and 1 from J, leaving 8 bases between them. The CDR3 has 14 residues. CDR1 and CDR2 from the germline V gene are SGHKS and YYEKEE (reference sequence). The chain's CDR3 is CASSLAGGSYEQYF. The CDR3 DNA follows: TGTGCCAGCAGCTTGGCCGGAGGTTCCTACGAGCAGTACTTC.

With regard to this clone: Other DNA sequences in the sample encode the same CDR3. The chain is built from TRBV30 and TRBJ2-5; the D is unclear. The CDR3 length is 14 residues. V was pared by 1 base and J by 1 base, with 10 bases between. From germline, CDR1 is GTSNPN and CDR2 SVGIG (reference sequence). This chain's CDR3 is CAWSGGGTQETQYF. CDR3 nucleotide sequence: TGTGCCTGGAGTGGAGGCGGAACCCAAGAGACCCAGTACTTC.

The chain couples TRBV7-9 to TRBJ2-7; 7 bases map to TRBD2. CDR1 is SEHNR, CDR2 FQNEAQ, per germline (reference sequence). The ends lost 4 bases at V and 0 bases at J; junction bases unmatched: 3. This CDR3 spans 14 amino acids. The CDR3 sequence: CASSSGLVSYEQYF. As DNA, the CDR3 is TGTGCCAGCAGCTCAGGACTAGTCTCCTACGAGCAGTACTTC.

The chain links TRBV5-6 to TRBJ2-5, with D perhaps TRBD1 (6 bases). The DNA end is a closer match to TRBJ2-7, so the J assignment may be wrong. Per the germline V gene, CDR1 is SGHDT and CDR2 is YYEEEE. The CDR3 length is 14 residues. CDR3 region: CASSSGHLTYEQYF. The CDR3 DNA reads as TGTGCCAGCAGCTCGGGACACCTTACCTACGAGCAGTACTTC.

Note on this clone: The junction and the germline gene differ at one end; a read error may be behind it. V and J are TRBV11-2 and TRBJ2-3, with D maybe TRBD1 (5 bases). Germline CDR1 is SGHAT and CDR2 is FQNNGV. CDR3 length: 15 amino acids. The CDR3: CASSVRLQGTDTQYF. CDR3 sequence (DNA): TGTGCCAGCAGCGTCCGCCTCCAGGGCACTGATACGCAGTATTTT.

The chain recombines TRBV18 with TRBJ2-1; D gene ambiguous. This CDR3 comprises 12 residues. Trimming removed 4 bases at V and 9 bases at J, with 10 bases between. CDR1 is KGHSH, CDR2 LQKENI, per germline. The CDR3 region has the DNA TGTGCCAGCTCACTAGTCGATGGTGAGCAGTTCTTC. Translating it yields CASSLVDGEQFF.

This clone showed up many times. This rearrangement joins TRBV4-1 to TRBJ2-4, with TRBD2 identical over 9 bases. With V trimmed by 4 bases and J by 15 bases, 16 bases remained unmatched. The CDR3 has 15 residues. The V gene's germline CDR1 is MGHRA and CDR2 YSYEKL. CDR3 loop: CASSPRAFIAGVLYF. CDR3 coding DNA: TGCGCCAGCAGCCCCCGAGCCTTTATAGCGGGGGTTTTGTACTTC.

The genes are TRBV6-5 and TRBJ2-7; TRBD1 agrees at 8 bases. The CDR3 runs 15 residues. Germline loops: CDR1 MNHEY, CDR2 SVGAGI. V was clipped by 1 base and J by 3 bases; unmatched bases: 5. In DNA, the CDR3 is TGTGCCAGCAGTTACTGGACAGGGAGGTACTACGAGCAGTACTTC. This codes for CASSYWTGRYYEQYF.

The V and J genes are TRBV28 and TRBJ2-2; 11 bases line up with TRBD1. CDR1 and CDR2 (germline): MDHEN, SYDVKM. Trimming cost V 7 bases and J 3 bases; bases outside gene matches: 7. The CDR3 is 16 residues long. The CDR3 is CASISPGQGDTGELFF. The DNA of the CDR3 is TGTGCCAGCATCAGTCCGGGACAGGGGGACACCGGGGAGCTGTTTTTT.

The CDR3 sequence is CASSEGQGNEAFF. Written as DNA, the CDR3 is TGTGCCAGCAGTGAAGGACAGGGGAATGAAGCTTTCTTT. This sequence joins TRBV6-1 and TRBJ1-1; 8 bases line up with TRBD1. Trimming took 1 base from V and 7 from J; bases not matched to a gene: 2. CDR3 length: 13 amino acids. CDR1 MNHNS and CDR2 SASEGT come from the germline V gene.

V usage is TRBV6-5 and J usage is TRBJ1-2, with 8 bases aligning to TRBD1. The CDR3 is 14 residues long. Germline lookup yields CDR1 MNHEY and CDR2 SVGAGI. V lost 5 bases and J lost 6; bases outside the gene matches: 8. CDR3: CASSAGGVLHGYTF. The CDR3 DNA reads as TGTGCCAGCAGTGCAGGGGGCGTATTACATGGCTACACCTTC.

J is TRBJ1-3 and V is TRBV2; D is perhaps TRBD1 (6 bases). Trimming shortened V by 7 bases and J by 7 bases, and 20 bases separated the two germline ends. Germline V gene sequence: CDR1 SNHLY, CDR2 FYNNEI. The CDR3 sequence is 15 residues long. Written as DNA, the CDR3 is TGTGCCAGCACCATTGGCGGGGGCGCGCGCAACACCATATATTTT. It encodes CASTIGGGARNTIYF.

This chain uses TRBV7-2 with TRBJ1-2; no definite D call. The V gene lost 1 base and the J gene lost 2 bases, with 5 bases spanning the gap. The CDR3 length is 13 residues. Germline V lookup: CDR1 SGHTA, CDR2 FQGNSA. In nucleotides, the CDR3 is TGTGCCAGCAGCTTAGGCCGGAACTATGGCTACACCTTC. It yields the protein CASSLGRNYGYTF. Full variable domain (missing parts from reference TRBV7-2 and TRBJ1-2): GAGVSQSPSNKVTEKGKDVELRCDPISGHTALYWYRQSLGQGLEFLIYFQGNSAPDKSGLPSDRFSAERTGGSVSTLTIQRTQQEDSAVYLCASSLGRNYGYTFGSGTRLTVV.

The V call is TRBV19, the J call TRBJ1-1; D uncertain. This CDR3 comprises 12 residues. The V and J ends lost 6 bases and 2 bases respectively, with 7 bases between them. Germline V gives CDR1 LNHDA, CDR2 SQIVND (reference sequence). CDR3 region: CASSKKNTEAFF. CDR3 nucleotides: TGTGCCAGTAGCAAAAAAAACACTGAAGCTTTCTTT.

In this sample, this clone turned up once. The rearrangement links TRBV30 to TRBJ1-1; no definite D call. Germline V CDR1 and CDR2: GTSNPN, SVGIG (reference sequence). The CDR3 is made up of 14 amino acids. V gave up 0 bases and J gave up 1 base, with 9 bases separating them. The CDR3 DNA sequence: TGTGCCTGGAGTGTGGGCAGCGGGAACACTGAAGCTTTCTTT. This codes for CAWSVGSGNTEAFF.

The V call is TRBV5-4, the J call TRBJ2-2, with 8 bases identical to TRBD1. V was pared by 4 bases and J by 7 bases, with 12 bases of the junction left unmatched. Germline CDR1 SGHNT, CDR2 YYREEE (reference sequence). The CDR3 runs to 16 residues. Here the CDR3 DNA reads TGTGCCAGCAGCCCCCAGTGGGCAGGGGGCCTCGGGGAGCTGTTTTTT. It codes for CASSPQWAGGLGELFF.